This entry lists 11 T cell receptor beta chains sequenced from one sample in a study of cytomegalovirus exposure and HLA in healthy donors. PCR was performed using 60 Vbeta and 13 Jbeta primers. The assay was immunoSEQ multiplex PCR, and TCRdb's table has in-frame clones only and misses some. The sample yields 140,000 or so clones, 65% to 85% seen once. Sample: PBMCs. The receptor source for this set is a male donor in good health and CMV-seronegative.

V and J are TRBV27 and TRBJ2-7; perhaps TRBD2 as D (6 bases). Germline values: CDR1 MNHEY, CDR2 SMNVEV (reference sequence). This CDR3 is 16 amino acids long. Trimming cost V 0 bases and J 2 bases, with 14 bases left between them. CDR3 DNA: TGTGCCAGCAGTTTATCATTTGCTAGCGTCCCCTACGAGCAGTACTTC. This sequence encodes CASSLSFASVPYEQYF.

The chain uses TRBV7-6 and TRBJ2-3; 11 bases fit TRBD2. CDR3 length: 19 amino acids. Germline CDR1 SGHVS, CDR2 FNYEAQ. The V segment lost 4 bases and the J segment 2 bases; nucleotides outside the gene matches: 14. This CDR3 is CASSSGAVKTSGVTDTQYF. The CDR3 bases are TGTGCCAGCAGCTCCGGAGCAGTAAAGACTAGCGGGGTCACAGATACGCAGTATTTT. The full variable domain, its missing parts supplied by reference TRBV7-6 and TRBJ2-3, is GAGVSQSPRYKVTKRGQDVALRCDPISGHVSLYWYRQALGQGPEFLTYFNYEAQQDKSGLPNDRFSAERPEGSISTLTIQRTEQRDSAMYRCASSSGAVKTSGVTDTQYFGPGTRLTVL.

The chain has TRBV19 and TRBJ1-6; 10 bases match TRBD1. V shed 7 bases, J shed 7 bases, and the junction held 13 bases outside the gene matches. The CDR3 runs 17 residues. In germline, CDR1 is LNHDA, CDR2 SQIVND (reference sequence). This chain's CDR3 is CASTSGGPGQGNSPLHF. Here the CDR3 DNA reads TGTGCCAGTACCTCGGGGGGCCCGGGACAGGGGAATTCACCCCTCCACTTT.

This chain uses TRBV19 with TRBJ1-1; maybe TRBD1 (6 bases). The CDR3 is 14 amino acids. V lost 6 bases to trimming and J lost 4 bases, with 15 bases between them. Germline CDR1 LNHDA, CDR2 SQIVND (reference sequence). The CDR3 here is CASRQGKLGTEAFF. CDR3 nucleotides: TGTGCCAGTAGACAGGGTAAGCTGGGCACTGAAGCTTTCTTT.

This clone came up a few times. The chain has TRBV7-9 and TRBJ1-1; D might be TRBD1 (5 bases). Germline loops: CDR1 SEHNR, CDR2 FQNEAQ (reference sequence). The CDR3 is 12 residues long. V lost 5 bases, J lost 7 bases, and 11 bases lay in between. CDR3: CASSPGGNEAFF. For the CDR3, the DNA is TGTGCCAGCAGCCCGGGGGGGAATGAAGCTTTCTTT.

V is TRBV15 and J is TRBJ2-1; 8 nucleotides match TRBD2. Germline trimming cut 1 base from V and 6 bases from J; bases unmatched to any gene: 2. Germline V lookup: CDR1 LNHNV, CDR2 YYDKDF (reference sequence). This CDR3 has 14 residues. CDR3 loop: CATSRAGTSNEQFF. The CDR3 bases are TGTGCCACCAGCAGAGCCGGGACTAGCAATGAGCAGTTCTTC.

The CDR3 bases are TGTGCCAGCAGTAGGCGGGGGGCAGAATACAATGAGCAGTTCTTC. Translated: CASSRRGAEYNEQFF. The V call is TRBV6-5, the J call TRBJ2-1; the match to TRBD2 covers 8 bases. The CDR3 length is 15 residues. Trimming cost V 5 bases and J 4 bases; bases outside gene matches: 7. Per the germline V gene, CDR1 is MNHEY and CDR2 is SVGAGI.

The rearrangement uses TRBV27 and TRBJ2-5; 9 nucleotides agree with TRBD2. The CDR3 runs 15 residues. The junction had 5 bases not matched to a gene; V was cut back by 3 bases and J by 3 bases. The germline gives CDR1 MNHEY, CDR2 SMNVEV (reference sequence). The chain's CDR3 is CASSFTASGEETQYF. CDR3 DNA: TGTGCCAGCAGTTTTACGGCTAGCGGGGAAGAGACCCAGTACTTC.

This chain connects TRBV6-6 to TRBJ2-7, with D hard to call. The V end was cut by 2 bases, the J end by 6 bases, with 8 bases between. This CDR3 is built from 12 residues. The germline V gene has CDR1 MNHNY and CDR2 SVGAGI (reference sequence). This chain's CDR3 is CASSYPTVEQYF. As DNA, the CDR3 is TGTGCCAGCAGTTACCCCACGGTCGAGCAGTACTTC.

V usage is TRBV28 and J usage is TRBJ2-2, with D possibly being TRBD2 (6 bases). CDR1 is MDHEN and CDR2 is SYDVKM in the germline V gene. V was shortened by 6 bases and J by 1 base, with 6 bases between the two germline ends. The CDR3 totals 13 residues. The CDR3 nucleotides read TGTGCCAGCAGGGAGGGGAACACCGGGGAGCTGTTTTTT. As protein: CASREGNTGELFF.

The genes are TRBV28 and TRBJ2-1; D not resolved. V lost 3 bases, J lost 2 bases, and 8 bases lay in between. The CDR3 is 14 residues long. Germline V gene data show CDR1 as MDHEN and CDR2 as SYDVKM. In nucleotides, the CDR3 is TGTGCCAGCAGTTTCCGGGTACCCTACAATGAGCAGTTCTTC. Its protein is CASSFRVPYNEQFF.